Listed below are T cell receptor beta chains from one sample, sequenced in a study of T cells in tuberculosis. Method: immunoSEQ multiplex PCR; TCRdb's copy keeps in-frame clones and lacks some. This table has some 60,000 clones, 81% appearing once. The sequenced sample consisted of CD1b-GMM tetramer-negative cells sorted from PBMCs. The receptors derive from an adult woman with latent tuberculosis. Both conserved end residues are part of each CDR3. Fields, in order: V gene, J gene, D gene, clone size, CDR3 protein, CDR3 DNA. A D gene is named only where the DNA matches it firmly. Only some rows state a clone size, as once, few, many or a class for expanded clones.

V: TRBV19
J: TRBJ2-7
D: TRBD1
size: medium-sized
CDR3: CASSPFGDRGYEQYF
DNA: TGTGCCAGTAGCCCATTCGGGGACAGAGGCTACGAGCAGTACTTC

V: TRBV7-2
J: TRBJ1-2
D: TRBD1
size: once
CDR3: CASRSGTGDNYGYTF
DNA: TGTGCCAGCAGATCCGGGACAGGGGATAACTATGGCTACACCTTC

V: TRBV6-6
J: TRBJ2-1
D: TRBD2
size: .
CDR3: CASSLRTSGSGNEQFF
DNA: TGTGCCAGCAGTTTAAGGACTAGCGGGAGCGGGAATGAGCAGTTCTTC

V: TRBV9
J: TRBJ2-5
D: .
size: .
CDR3: CASSVRGEGGKTQYF
DNA: TGTGCCAGCAGCGTAAGGGGGGAGGGTGGGAAGACCCAGTACTTC

V: TRBV6-5
J: TRBJ1-4
D: .
size: .
CDR3: CASSYSTRVDEKLFF
DNA: TGTGCCAGCAGTTACTCGACCAGGGTTGATGAAAAACTGTTTTTT

V: TRBV19
J: TRBJ2-7
D: .
size: .
CDR3: CASSPRRSSYEQYF
DNA: TGTGCCAGTAGTCCAAGGAGGAGCTCCTACGAGCAGTACTTC

V: TRBV5-5
J: TRBJ1-4
D: .
size: .
CDR3: CASSFSRTNEKLFF
DNA: TGTGCCAGCAGCTTTAGCCGGACAAATGAAAAACTGTTTTTT

V: TRBV7-9
J: TRBJ2-2
D: .
size: .
CDR3: CASSLALATGELFF
DNA: TGTGCCAGCAGCTTAGCGCTAGCCACCGGGGAGCTGTTTTTT

V: TRBV10-3
J: TRBJ2-7
D: TRBD2
size: .
CDR3: CAISDGTSGRYSHEQYF
DNA: TGTGCCATCAGTGACGGGACTAGCGGGAGGTATTCCCACGAGCAGTACTTC

V: TRBV19
J: TRBJ1-2
D: TRBD1
size: .
CDR3: CASSDRANYGYTF
DNA: TGTGCCAGTTCCGACAGGGCCAACTATGGCTACACCTTC